The 22 T cell receptor beta chains below were found in one sample sequenced in a study of blood T cells in healthy people across ages. Next came a second PCR, run for about 7 to 12 cycles, which used a sample-barcoded 5' primer along with a J-beta primer mix. TCRdb recomputed calls from the 5' RACE reads with MiXCR, one row per CDR3 protein. The sample has hundreds of thousands of distinct CDR3 sequences, around 52% seen once. Sample: blood. All receptors derive from a woman of 80 years or more in good health.

Note on this clonotype: This may stem from a read error, because a much larger clone lies one nucleotide away. CDR3 sequence reads: CASSLRDSYNEQYF. DNA of the CDR3: TGTGCCAGCAGCTTAAGGGACTCCTACAATGAGCAGTACTTC. The chain joins TRBV7-3 to TRBJ2-1, with D perhaps matching TRBD2 (6 bases). The tail of the sequence fits TRBJ2-7 better, so the J call may be wrong. Germline lookup yields CDR1 SGHTA and CDR2 FQGTGA. This CDR3 is 14 amino acids long.

The rearrangement uses TRBV20-1 and TRBJ2-2; no definite D call. Trimming stripped 2 bases from V and 1 base from J, with 8 bases between. The CDR3 extends over 14 amino acids. The germline gives CDR1 DFQATT, CDR2 SNEGSKA (reference sequence). The DNA for the CDR3 is TGCAGTGCTAGACGGTCATTGAACACCGGGGAGCTGTTTTTT. This gives the protein CSARRSLNTGELFF.

This sequence joins TRBV6-5 and TRBJ1-2; 8 bases agree with TRBD1. Germline values: CDR1 MNHEY, CDR2 SVGAGI. J gave up 7 bases and V 5 bases, and 3 bases lay outside the gene matches. The CDR3 runs 12 residues. CDR3 residues: CASSTGGAGYTF. DNA for the CDR3: TGTGCCAGCAGTACAGGGGGGGCTGGCTACACCTTC.

With respect to this clonotype: With a much larger clone just one base away, this may be a read error. The gene calls are TRBV7-2 and TRBJ2-3; no clear D. The germline gives CDR1 SGHTA, CDR2 FQGNSA. CDR3 length equals 14 residues. Trimming left V 0 bases short and J 8 bases short, with 12 bases between. The CDR3 is CASSLAGPPRTQYF. The CDR3 DNA sequence: TGTGCCAGCAGCTTAGCCGGGCCTCCCCGTACGCAGTATTTT.

Comments on this clonotype: A much bigger clone sits one base away, suggesting this may be a read error. The chain joins TRBV12-3 or TRBV12-4 to TRBJ2-3; the D gene is possibly TRBD2 (6 bases). CDR3 size: 12 residues. V lost 6 bases to trimming and J lost 5 bases, with 9 bases between them. CDR3 sequence (DNA): TGTGCCAGCAGCCCGACTAGAGATACGCAGTATTTT. Protein: CASSPTRDTQYF.

This clonotype has a handful of counts. The chain is built from TRBV4-1 and TRBJ2-1; no firm D call. The CDR3 runs 16 residues. Germline CDR1 reads MGHRA; CDR2 reads YSYEKL. V was pared by 4 bases and J by 5 bases, with 18 bases between. This CDR3 reads CASSRVSAWGNNEQFF. The DNA of the CDR3 is TGCGCCAGCAGCCGAGTATCGGCTTGGGGAAACAATGAGCAGTTCTTC.

This clonotype showed up many times. V gene TRBV12-3 or TRBV12-4 combines with J gene TRBJ2-7; TRBD1 aligns across 9 bases. The CDR3 sequence is 15 residues long. After removal of 5 bases from V and 1 base from J, the junction contained 6 bases not matched to a gene. CDR3 DNA sequence: TGTGCCAGCAGTCCCGGGACAGGGCTATCCTACGAGCAGTACTTC. It codes for CASSPGTGLSYEQYF.

The J gene is TRBJ2-3, the V gene TRBV3-1; 10 positions agree with TRBD2. With V trimmed by 4 bases and J by 2 bases, 6 bases remained unmatched. CDR1 is LGHDT and CDR2 is YNNKEL in the germline V gene (reference sequence). This CDR3 has 16 amino acids. The CDR3 region has the DNA TGTGCCAGCAGCCTTGTAGCGGGGGGACCCACAGATACGCAGTATTTT. Its translation is CASSLVAGGPTDTQYF.

There are many counts of this clonotype. V and J are TRBV12-3 or TRBV12-4 and TRBJ1-5; unclear D gene. This CDR3 comprises 11 residues. Trimming took 3 bases from V and 12 from J, leaving 9 bases between them. The CDR3 nucleotides read TGTGCCAGCAGTTTCCGGGCCCACCAGCATTTT. This gives the protein CASSFRAHQHF.

The chain employs TRBV20-1 and TRBJ1-2; D gene uncertain. The CDR3 has 11 residues. Germline V lookup: CDR1 DFQATT, CDR2 SNEGSKA (reference sequence). V lost 3 bases and J 7 bases, leaving 9 bases between the germline ends. The CDR3 nucleotides are TGCAGTGCTAGTAGGGTGGCTGGCTACACCTTC. As protein: CSASRVAGYTF.

In this sample, this clonotype turned up a few times. The chain joins TRBV7-9 to TRBJ2-7, with D perhaps TRBD1 or TRBD2 (5 bases each). Per the germline V gene, CDR1 is SEHNR and CDR2 is FQNEAQ (reference sequence). This CDR3 comprises 13 residues. V shed 5 bases and J shed 3 bases, with 11 bases lying between them. In DNA form, the CDR3 reads TGTGCCAGCAGCGTTGGGACGGTCTACGAGCAGTACTTC. Translating it yields CASSVGTVYEQYF.

Worth noting for this clonotype: The junction and the germline gene differ at one end; a read error may be behind it. The chain uses TRBV15 and TRBJ2-3, with TRBD2 matching 11 bases. The CDR3 has 18 amino acids. In germline, CDR1 is LNHNV, CDR2 YYDKDF (reference sequence). The CDR3 is CAASRVATSGGPTDTQYF. CDR3 nucleotide sequence: TGTGCCGCCAGCAGAGTCGCCACTAGCGGGGGACCCACAGATACGCAGTATTTT.

The chain is built from TRBV9 and TRBJ2-2; TRBD2 matches at 7 bases. CDR1 is SGDLS and CDR2 is YYNGEE in the germline V gene. The CDR3 consists of 14 residues. V dropped 0 bases and J dropped 6; count of bases not matched to a gene: 2. The chain's CDR3 is CASSVGGGAGELFF. For the CDR3, the DNA is TGTGCCAGCAGCGTAGGGGGAGGGGCCGGGGAGCTGTTTTTT.

CDR3 protein: CSARRTNHEQYF. In DNA form, the CDR3 reads TGCAGTGCTAGACGTACGAACCACGAGCAGTACTTC. This chain connects TRBV20-1 to TRBJ2-4; D is ambiguous. The J call may be mistaken, given a closer DNA end match to TRBJ2-7. CDR3 size: 12 residues. Germline V lookup: CDR1 DFQATT, CDR2 SNEGSKA (reference sequence).

This clonotype was seen more than once but under ten times. J is TRBJ1-1 and V is TRBV5-1, with a weak D call TRBD1 (5 bases). The CDR3 is 11 amino acids. Looked up from germline, CDR1 is SGHRS and CDR2 is YFSETQ. Trimming left V 5 bases short and J 7 bases short, with 9 bases between. CDR3 loop: CASRGGVEAFF. The DNA for the CDR3 is TGCGCCAGCAGGGGGGGAGTTGAAGCTTTCTTT.

In this sample, this clonotype turned up a few times. The rearrangement links TRBV27 to TRBJ2-5, with no clear D. V was clipped by 6 bases and J by 11 bases, with 19 bases between them. Germline CDR1 reads MNHEY; CDR2 reads SMNVEV (reference sequence). The CDR3 totals 13 residues. The CDR3 sequence is CASRLNWANEQYF. The CDR3, as DNA: TGTGCCAGCAGATTGAACTGGGCAAATGAGCAGTACTTC.

This clonotype was seen at least ten times. This chain links TRBV2 with TRBJ2-5; D remains unclear. The CDR3 is 14 residues long. V lost 7 bases and J 4 bases, leaving 16 bases between the germline ends. Germline CDR1 and CDR2: SNHLY and FYNNEI. The chain's CDR3 is CASIGLALGETQYF. CDR3 DNA: TGTGCCAGCATTGGTCTGGCGCTAGGAGAGACCCAGTACTTC.

This clonotype was recorded many times. The chain joins TRBV7-3 to TRBJ2-3, with D uncertain. With 3 bases removed from V and 5 bases from J, the gap between germline ends came to 9 bases. CDR3 length equals 13 residues. CDR1 and CDR2 (germline): SGHTA, FQGTGA. The CDR3 bases are TGTGCCAGCAGCTTTGCTGGTAGAGATACGCAGTATTTT. It codes for CASSFAGRDTQYF. The full variable domain, rest sourced from reference TRBV7-3 and TRBJ2-3, is GAGVSQTPSNKVTEKGKYVELRCDPISGHTALYWYRQSLGQGPEFLIYFQGTGAADDSGLPNDRFFAVRPEGSVSTLKIQRTERGDSAVYLCASSFAGRDTQYFGPGTRLTVL.

The sample holds many counts of this clonotype. The rearrangement links TRBV6-5 to TRBJ2-5; D uncertain. With 2 bases removed from V and 4 bases from J, the gap between germline ends came to 11 bases. There are 14 residues in the CDR3. Germline V lookup: CDR1 MNHEY, CDR2 SVGAGI. CDR3: CASSYIVQRETQYF. The CDR3 DNA reads TGTGCCAGCAGTTACATAGTGCAGCGAGAGACCCAGTACTTC.

This clonotype was seen just once. Given a much more abundant clone one base away, this may be a read error. The chain's CDR3 is CASSFGSGGVYYHEQFF. Here the CDR3 DNA reads TGCGCCAGCAGCTTTGGAAGCGGGGGGGTCTACTACCATGAGCAGTTCTTC. The J gene is TRBJ2-1, the V gene TRBV5-1; 10 bases are a match to TRBD2. CDR1 and CDR2 from the germline V gene are SGHRS and YFSETQ. The CDR3 covers 17 residues.

The rearrangement uses TRBV5-1 and TRBJ2-1, with 8 bases lining up with TRBD2. V was pared by 4 bases and J by 3 bases, with 9 bases of the junction left unmatched. Germline assignment: CDR1 SGHRS and CDR2 YFSETQ. This CDR3 comprises 16 residues. DNA for the CDR3: TGCGCCAGCAGCACGAGCGGGAGCAGCCTCTACAATGAGCAGTTCTTC. Its translation is CASSTSGSSLYNEQFF.

The V and J genes are TRBV10-3 and TRBJ2-7, with D possibly matching TRBD1 (6 bases). V gave up 7 bases and J gave up 3 bases, with 10 bases separating them. Germline V gives CDR1 ENHRY, CDR2 SYGVKD. The CDR3 contains 12 residues. CDR3 residues: CAITSGDYEQYF. The CDR3 DNA sequence: TGTGCCATCACCTCAGGGGACTACGAGCAGTACTTC.